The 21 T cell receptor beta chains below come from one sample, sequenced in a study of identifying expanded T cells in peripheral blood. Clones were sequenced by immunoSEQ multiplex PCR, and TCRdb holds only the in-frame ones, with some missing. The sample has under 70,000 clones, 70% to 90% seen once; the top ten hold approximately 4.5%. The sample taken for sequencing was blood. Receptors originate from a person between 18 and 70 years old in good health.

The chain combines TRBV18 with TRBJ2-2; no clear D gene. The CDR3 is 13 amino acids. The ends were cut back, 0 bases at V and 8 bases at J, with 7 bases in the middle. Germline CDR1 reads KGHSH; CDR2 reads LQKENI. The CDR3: CASSPPETGELFF. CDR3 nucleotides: TGTGCCAGCTCACCACCGGAAACGGGGGAGCTGTTTTTT.

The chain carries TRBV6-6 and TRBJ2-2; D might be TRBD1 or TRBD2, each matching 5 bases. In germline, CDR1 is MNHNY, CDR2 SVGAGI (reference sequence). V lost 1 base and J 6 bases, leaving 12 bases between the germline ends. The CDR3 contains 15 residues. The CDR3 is CASSYWELGAGELFF. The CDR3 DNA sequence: TGTGCCAGCAGTTACTGGGAGTTAGGGGCCGGGGAGCTGTTTTTT.

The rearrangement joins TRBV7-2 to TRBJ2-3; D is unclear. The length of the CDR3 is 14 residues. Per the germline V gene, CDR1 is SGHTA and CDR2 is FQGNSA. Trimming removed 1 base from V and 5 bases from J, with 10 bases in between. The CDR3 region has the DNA TGTGCCAGCAGCTTAGTATGGAACCAAGATACGCAGTATTTT. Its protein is CASSLVWNQDTQYF.

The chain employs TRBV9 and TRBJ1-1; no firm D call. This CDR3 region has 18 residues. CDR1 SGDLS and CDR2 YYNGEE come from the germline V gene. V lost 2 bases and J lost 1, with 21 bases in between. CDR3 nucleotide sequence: TGTGCCAGCAGCGTCGAGGACGGAGTCCCCTTGGGGAACACTGAAGCTTTCTTT. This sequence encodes CASSVEDGVPLGNTEAFF.

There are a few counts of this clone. CDR3 bases: TGTGCCAGCAGTGGGGACGGGATGACACCCCTCCACTTT. Amino acids: CASSGDGMTPLHF. This chain joins TRBV6-4 and TRBJ1-6; maybe TRBD1 (5 bases). Germline V gene sequence: CDR1 MRHNA, CDR2 SNTAGT. The CDR3 loop spans 13 amino acids. Trimming took off 4 bases at V and 11 bases at J, with 12 bases between the two ends.

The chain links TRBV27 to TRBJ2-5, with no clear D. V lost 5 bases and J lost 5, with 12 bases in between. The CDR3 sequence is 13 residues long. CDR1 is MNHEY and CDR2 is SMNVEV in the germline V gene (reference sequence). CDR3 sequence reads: CASSPSSRETQYF. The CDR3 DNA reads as TGTGCCAGCAGTCCTTCGTCGAGGGAGACCCAGTACTTC.

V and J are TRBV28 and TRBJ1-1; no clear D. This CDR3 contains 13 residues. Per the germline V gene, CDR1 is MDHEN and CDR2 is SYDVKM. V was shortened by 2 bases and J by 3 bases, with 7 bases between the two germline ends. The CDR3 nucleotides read TGTGCCAGCAGTTTACGGGTTCACACTGAAGCTTTCTTT. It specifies CASSLRVHTEAFF.

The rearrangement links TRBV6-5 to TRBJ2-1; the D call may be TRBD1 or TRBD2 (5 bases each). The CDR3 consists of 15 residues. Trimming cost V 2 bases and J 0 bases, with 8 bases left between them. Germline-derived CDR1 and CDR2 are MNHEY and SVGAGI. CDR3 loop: CASSYAGSSYNEQFF. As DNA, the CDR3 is TGTGCCAGCAGTTACGCAGGGAGCTCCTACAATGAGCAGTTCTTC.

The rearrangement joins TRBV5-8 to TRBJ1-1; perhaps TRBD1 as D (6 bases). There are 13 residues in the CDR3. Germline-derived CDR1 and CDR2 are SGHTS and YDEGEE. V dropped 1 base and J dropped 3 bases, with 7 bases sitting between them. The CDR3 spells CASSLNRDTEAFF. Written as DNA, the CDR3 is TGTGCCAGCAGCTTGAACAGGGACACTGAAGCTTTCTTT. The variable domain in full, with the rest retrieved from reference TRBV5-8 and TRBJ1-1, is EAGVTQSPTHLIKTRGQQATLRCSPISGHTSVYWYQQALGLGLQFLLWYDEGEERNRGNFPPRFSGRQFPNYSSELNVNALELEDSALYLCASSLNRDTEAFFGQGTRLTVV.

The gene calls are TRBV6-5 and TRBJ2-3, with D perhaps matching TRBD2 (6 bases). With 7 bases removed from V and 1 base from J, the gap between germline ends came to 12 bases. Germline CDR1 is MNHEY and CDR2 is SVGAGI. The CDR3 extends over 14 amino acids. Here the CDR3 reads CASTPRGGTDTQYF. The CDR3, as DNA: TGTGCCAGCACCCCGCGGGGAGGCACAGATACGCAGTATTTT.

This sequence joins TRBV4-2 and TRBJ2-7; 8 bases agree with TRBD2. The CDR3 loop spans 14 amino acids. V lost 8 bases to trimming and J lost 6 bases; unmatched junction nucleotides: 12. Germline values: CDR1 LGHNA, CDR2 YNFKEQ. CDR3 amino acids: CASSYEGLAGEQYF. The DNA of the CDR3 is TGTGCCAGCTCGTACGAGGGCCTAGCGGGCGAGCAGTACTTC.

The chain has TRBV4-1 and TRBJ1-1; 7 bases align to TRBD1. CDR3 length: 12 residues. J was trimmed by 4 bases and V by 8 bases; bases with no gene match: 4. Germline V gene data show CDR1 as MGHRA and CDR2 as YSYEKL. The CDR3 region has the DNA TGCGCCAGCCGGACAGGAGGCACTGAAGCTTTCTTT. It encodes CASRTGGTEAFF.

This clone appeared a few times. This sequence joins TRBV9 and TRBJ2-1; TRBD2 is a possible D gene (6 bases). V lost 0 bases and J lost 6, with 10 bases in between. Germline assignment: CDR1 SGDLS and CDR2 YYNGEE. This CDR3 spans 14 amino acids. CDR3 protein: CASSVGLASNEQFF. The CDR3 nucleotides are TGTGCCAGCAGCGTAGGGCTAGCGTCCAATGAGCAGTTCTTC.

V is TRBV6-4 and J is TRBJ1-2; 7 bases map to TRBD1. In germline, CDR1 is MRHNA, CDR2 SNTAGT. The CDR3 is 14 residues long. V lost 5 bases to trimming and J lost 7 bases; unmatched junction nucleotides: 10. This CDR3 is CASSPGDSVGGYTF. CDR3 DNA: TGTGCCAGCAGTCCGGGGGACAGCGTCGGTGGCTACACCTTC.

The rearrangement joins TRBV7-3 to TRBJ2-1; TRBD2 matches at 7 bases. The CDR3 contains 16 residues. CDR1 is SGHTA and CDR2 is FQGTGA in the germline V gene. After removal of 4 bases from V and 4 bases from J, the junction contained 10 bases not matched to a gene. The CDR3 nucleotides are TGTGCCAGCAGCTCCCTGGGGGAGGGATCGTACAATGAGCAGTTCTTC. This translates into CASSSLGEGSYNEQFF.

CDR3 loop: CASSPRGETQYF. In nucleotides, the CDR3 is TGTGCCAGCAGCCCGAGGGGAGAGACCCAGTACTTC. The chain has TRBV9 and TRBJ2-5; perhaps D is TRBD1 or TRBD2 (5 bases each). The V gene lost 4 bases and the J gene lost 4 bases, with 8 bases spanning the gap. Germline V gives CDR1 SGDLS, CDR2 YYNGEE. The length of the CDR3 is 12 residues.

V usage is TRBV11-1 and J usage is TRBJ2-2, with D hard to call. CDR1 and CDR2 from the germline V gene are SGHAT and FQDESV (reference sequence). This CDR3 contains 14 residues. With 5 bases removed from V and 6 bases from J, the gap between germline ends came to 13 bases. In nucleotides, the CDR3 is TGTGCCAGCAGCCCTATTGTAGGAGCCGGGGAGCTGTTTTTT. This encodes CASSPIVGAGELFF.

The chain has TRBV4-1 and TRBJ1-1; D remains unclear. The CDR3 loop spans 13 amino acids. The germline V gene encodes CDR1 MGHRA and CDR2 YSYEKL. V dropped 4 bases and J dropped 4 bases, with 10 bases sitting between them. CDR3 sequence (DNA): TGCGCCAGCAGCCCTGCCATGGGCACTGAAGCTTTCTTT. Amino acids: CASSPAMGTEAFF.

Here the CDR3 reads CASSSGVGGANEQFF. The CDR3 bases are TGTGCCAGCAGCTCGGGTGTAGGGGGAGCGAATGAGCAGTTCTTC. V and J are TRBV7-2 and TRBJ2-1, with D possibly being TRBD1 (6 bases). This CDR3 contains 15 residues. Trimming took off 4 bases at V and 7 bases at J, with 17 bases between the two ends. In germline, CDR1 is SGHTA, CDR2 FQGNSA.

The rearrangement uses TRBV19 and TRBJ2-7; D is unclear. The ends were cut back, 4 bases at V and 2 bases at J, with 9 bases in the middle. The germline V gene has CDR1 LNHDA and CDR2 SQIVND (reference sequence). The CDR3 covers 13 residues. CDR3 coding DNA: TGTGCCAGTAGTAACGGGCTCGCCTACGAGCAGTACTTC. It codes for CASSNGLAYEQYF.

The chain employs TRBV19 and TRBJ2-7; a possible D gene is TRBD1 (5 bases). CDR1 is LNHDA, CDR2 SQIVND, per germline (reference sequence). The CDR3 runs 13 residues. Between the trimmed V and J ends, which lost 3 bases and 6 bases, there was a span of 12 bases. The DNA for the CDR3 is TGTGCCAGTAGTATCAAGGGGCTGGGCGAGCAGTACTTC. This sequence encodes CASSIKGLGEQYF.